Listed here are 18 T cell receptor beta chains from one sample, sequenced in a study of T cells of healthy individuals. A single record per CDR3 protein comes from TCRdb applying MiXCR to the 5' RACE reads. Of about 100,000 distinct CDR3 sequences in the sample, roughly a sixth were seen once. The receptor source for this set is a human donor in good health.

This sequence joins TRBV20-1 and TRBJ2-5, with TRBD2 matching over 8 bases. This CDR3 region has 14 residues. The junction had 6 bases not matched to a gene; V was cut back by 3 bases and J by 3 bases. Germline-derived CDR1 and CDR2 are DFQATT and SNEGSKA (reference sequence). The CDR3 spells CSASAGGWEETQYF. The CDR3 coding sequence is TGCAGTGCTAGCGCGGGAGGATGGGAAGAGACCCAGTACTTC.

The CDR3: CSARGGITSPLHF. The CDR3 DNA follows: TGCAGTGCTAGGGGGGGTATAACTTCACCCCTCCACTTT. The chain joins TRBV20-1 to TRBJ1-6, with D perhaps TRBD1 (5 bases). Deletions cut 3 bases from V and 9 bases from J, with 12 bases between. The germline CDR1 and CDR2 sequences are DFQATT and SNEGSKA (reference sequence). The CDR3 contains 13 residues.

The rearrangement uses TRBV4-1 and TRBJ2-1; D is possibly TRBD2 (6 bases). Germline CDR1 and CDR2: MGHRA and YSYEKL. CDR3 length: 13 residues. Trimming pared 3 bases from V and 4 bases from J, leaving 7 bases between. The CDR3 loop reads CASSHGGYNEQFF. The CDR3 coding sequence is TGCGCCAGCAGCCATGGGGGGTACAATGAGCAGTTCTTC.

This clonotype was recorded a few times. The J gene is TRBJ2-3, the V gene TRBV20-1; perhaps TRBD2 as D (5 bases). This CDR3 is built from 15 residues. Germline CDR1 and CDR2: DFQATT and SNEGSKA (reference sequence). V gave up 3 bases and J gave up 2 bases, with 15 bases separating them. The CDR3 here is CSASSRWTATDTQYF. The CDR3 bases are TGCAGTGCTAGTTCTCGATGGACTGCCACAGATACGCAGTATTTT.

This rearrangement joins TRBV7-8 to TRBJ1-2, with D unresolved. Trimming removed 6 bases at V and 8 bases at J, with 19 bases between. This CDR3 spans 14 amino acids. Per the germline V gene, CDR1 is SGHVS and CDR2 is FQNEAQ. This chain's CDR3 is CASSLTLTSAGYTF. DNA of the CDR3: TGTGCCAGCAGTTTGACTCTGACGTCGGCCGGCTACACCTTC.

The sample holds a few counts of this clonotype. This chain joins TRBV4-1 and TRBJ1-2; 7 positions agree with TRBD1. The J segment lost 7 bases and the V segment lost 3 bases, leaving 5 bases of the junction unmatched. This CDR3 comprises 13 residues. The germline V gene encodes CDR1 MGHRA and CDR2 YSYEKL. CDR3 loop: CASSHRGGGGYTF. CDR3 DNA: TGCGCCAGCAGCCACAGGGGGGGGGGTGGCTACACCTTC.

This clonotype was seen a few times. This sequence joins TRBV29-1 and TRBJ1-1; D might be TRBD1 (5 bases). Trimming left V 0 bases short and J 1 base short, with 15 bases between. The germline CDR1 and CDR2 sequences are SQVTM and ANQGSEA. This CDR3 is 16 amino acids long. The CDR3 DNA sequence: TGCAGCGTTGAAGAACTAAGGGGCTTCGGGAACACTGAAGCTTTCTTT. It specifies CSVEELRGFGNTEAFF. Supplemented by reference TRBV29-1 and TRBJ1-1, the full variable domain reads SAVISQKPSRDICQRGTSLTIQCQVDSQVTMMFWYRQQPGQSLTLIATANQGSEATYESGFVIDKFPISRPNLTFSTLTVSNMSPEDSSIYLCSVEELRGFGNTEAFFGQGTRLTVV.

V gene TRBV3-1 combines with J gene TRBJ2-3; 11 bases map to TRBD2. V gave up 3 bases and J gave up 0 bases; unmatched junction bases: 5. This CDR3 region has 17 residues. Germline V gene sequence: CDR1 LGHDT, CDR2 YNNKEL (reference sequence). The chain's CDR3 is CASSQASGGISTDTQYF. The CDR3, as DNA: TGTGCCAGCAGCCAGGCTAGCGGGGGGATCAGCACAGATACGCAGTATTTT.

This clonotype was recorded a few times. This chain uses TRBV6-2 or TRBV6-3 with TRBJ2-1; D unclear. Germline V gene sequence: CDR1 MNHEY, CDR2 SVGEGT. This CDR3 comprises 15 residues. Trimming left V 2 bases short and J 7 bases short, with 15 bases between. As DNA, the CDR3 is TGTGCCAGCAGTTACCAGTTACAAATCCGGAATGAGCAGTTCTTC. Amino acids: CASSYQLQIRNEQFF.

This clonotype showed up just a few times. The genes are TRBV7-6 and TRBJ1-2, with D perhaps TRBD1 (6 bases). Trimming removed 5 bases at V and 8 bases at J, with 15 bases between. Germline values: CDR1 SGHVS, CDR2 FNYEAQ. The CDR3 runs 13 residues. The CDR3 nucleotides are TGTGCCAGCAGCGCCTATACAGGGCGAGGCTACACCTTC. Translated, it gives CASSAYTGRGYTF. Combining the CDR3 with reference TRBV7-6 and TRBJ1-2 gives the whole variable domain GAGVSQSPRYKVTKRGQDVALRCDPISGHVSLYWYRQALGQGPEFLTYFNYEAQQDKSGLPNDRFSAERPEGSISTLTIQRTEQRDSAMYRCASSAYTGRGYTFGSGTRLTVV.

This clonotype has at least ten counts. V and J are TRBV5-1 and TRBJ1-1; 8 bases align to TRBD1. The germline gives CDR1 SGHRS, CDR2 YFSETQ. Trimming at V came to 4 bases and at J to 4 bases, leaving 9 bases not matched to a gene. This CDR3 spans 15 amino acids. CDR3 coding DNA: TGCGCCAGCAGCGAACAAGGACAGGGCGCCACTGAAGCTTTCTTT. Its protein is CASSEQGQGATEAFF. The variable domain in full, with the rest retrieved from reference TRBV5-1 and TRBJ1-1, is KAGVTQTPRYLIKTRGQQVTLSCSPISGHRSVSWYQQTPGQGLQFLFEYFSETQRNKGNFPGRFSGRQFSNSRSEMNVSTLELGDSALYLCASSEQGQGATEAFFGQGTRLTVV.

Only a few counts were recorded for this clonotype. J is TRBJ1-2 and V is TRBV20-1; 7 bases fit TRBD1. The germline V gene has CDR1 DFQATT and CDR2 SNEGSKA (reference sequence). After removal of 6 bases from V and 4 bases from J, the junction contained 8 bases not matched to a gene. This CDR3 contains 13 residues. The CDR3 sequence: CSARDSLGYGYTF. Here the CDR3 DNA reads TGCAGTGCCAGGGACAGCCTTGGCTATGGCTACACCTTC.

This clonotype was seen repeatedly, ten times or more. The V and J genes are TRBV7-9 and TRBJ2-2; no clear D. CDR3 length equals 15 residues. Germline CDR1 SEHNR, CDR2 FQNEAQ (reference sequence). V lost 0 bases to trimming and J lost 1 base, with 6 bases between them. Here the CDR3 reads CASSLAQENTGELFF. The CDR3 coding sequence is TGTGCCAGCAGCTTAGCGCAGGAGAACACCGGGGAGCTGTTTTTT. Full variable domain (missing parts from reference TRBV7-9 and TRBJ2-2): DTGVSQNPRHKITKRGQNVTFRCDPISEHNRLYWYRQTLGQGPEFLTYFQNEAQLEKSRLLSDRFSAERPKGSFSTLEIQRTEQGDSAMYLCASSLAQENTGELFFGEGSRLTVL.

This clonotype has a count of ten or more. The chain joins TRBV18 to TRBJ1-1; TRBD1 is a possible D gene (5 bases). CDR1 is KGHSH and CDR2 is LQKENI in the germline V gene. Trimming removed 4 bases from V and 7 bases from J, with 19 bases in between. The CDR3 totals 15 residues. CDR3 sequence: CASSQQIDSGGEAFF. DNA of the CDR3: TGTGCCAGCTCACAACAAATCGACAGTGGGGGTGAAGCTTTCTTT. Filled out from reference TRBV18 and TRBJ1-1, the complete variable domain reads NAGVMQNPRHLVRRRGQEARLRCSPMKGHSHVYWYRQLPEEGLKFMVYLQKENIIDESGMPKERFSAEFPKEGPSILRIQQVVRGDSAAYFCASSQQIDSGGEAFFGQGTRLTVV.

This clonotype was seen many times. DNA of the CDR3: TGCAGTGCTAGAGATTCATCCAGGGGAGGGAACTATGGCTACACCTTC. Amino acid sequence: CSARDSSRGGNYGYTF. The rearrangement links TRBV20-1 to TRBJ1-2; tentative D call: TRBD1 (6 bases). The V end lost 0 bases, the J end lost 2 bases, and 16 bases lay between the germline ends. Germline assignment: CDR1 DFQATT and CDR2 SNEGSKA (reference sequence). This CDR3 has 16 amino acids.

The CDR3 bases are TGTGCCAGCAGCCCCACCTCATGGGAGCTGTTTTTT. It specifies CASSPTSWELFF. This chain connects TRBV11-1 to TRBJ2-2; no firm D call. This CDR3 spans 12 amino acids. V gave up 5 bases and J gave up 9 bases, with 10 bases separating them. Per the germline V gene, CDR1 is SGHAT and CDR2 is FQDESV (reference sequence).

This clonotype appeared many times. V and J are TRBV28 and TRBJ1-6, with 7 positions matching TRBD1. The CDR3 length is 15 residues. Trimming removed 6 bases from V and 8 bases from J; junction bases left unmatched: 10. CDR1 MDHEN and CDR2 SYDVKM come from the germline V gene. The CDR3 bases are TGTGCCAGCAGAGTCGGACAGGACACATATTCACCCCTCCACTTT. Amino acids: CASRVGQDTYSPLHF.

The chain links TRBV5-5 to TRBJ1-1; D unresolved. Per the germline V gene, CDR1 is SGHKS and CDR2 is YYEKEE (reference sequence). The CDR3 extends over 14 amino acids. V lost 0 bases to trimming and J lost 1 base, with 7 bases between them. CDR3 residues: CASSLARTNTEAFF. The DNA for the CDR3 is TGTGCCAGCAGCTTGGCTCGGACGAACACTGAAGCTTTCTTT.